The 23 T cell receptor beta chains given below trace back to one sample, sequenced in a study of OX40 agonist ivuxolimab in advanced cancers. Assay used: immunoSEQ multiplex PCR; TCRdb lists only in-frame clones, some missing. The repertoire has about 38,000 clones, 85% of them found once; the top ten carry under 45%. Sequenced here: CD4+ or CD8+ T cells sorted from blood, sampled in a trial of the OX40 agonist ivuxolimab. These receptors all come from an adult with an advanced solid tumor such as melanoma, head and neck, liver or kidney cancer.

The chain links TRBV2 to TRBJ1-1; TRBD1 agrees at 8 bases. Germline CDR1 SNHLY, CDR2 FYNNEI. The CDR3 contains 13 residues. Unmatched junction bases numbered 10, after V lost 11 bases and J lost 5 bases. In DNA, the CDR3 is TGTGCCGGCTCAGGGGGCCGAAGGACTGAAGCTTTCTTT. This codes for CAGSGGRRTEAFF.

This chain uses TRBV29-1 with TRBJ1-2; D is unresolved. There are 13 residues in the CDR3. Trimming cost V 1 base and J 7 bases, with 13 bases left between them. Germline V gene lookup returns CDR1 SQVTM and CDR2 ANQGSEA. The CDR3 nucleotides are TGCAGCGTTGAAGTGGGGAATAAGGGTGGCTACACCTTC. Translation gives CSVEVGNKGGYTF. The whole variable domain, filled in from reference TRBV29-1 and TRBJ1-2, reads SAVISQKPSRDICQRGTSLTIQCQVDSQVTMMFWYRQQPGQSLTLIATANQGSEATYESGFVIDKFPISRPNLTFSTLTVSNMSPEDSSIYLCSVEVGNKGGYTFGSGTRLTVV.

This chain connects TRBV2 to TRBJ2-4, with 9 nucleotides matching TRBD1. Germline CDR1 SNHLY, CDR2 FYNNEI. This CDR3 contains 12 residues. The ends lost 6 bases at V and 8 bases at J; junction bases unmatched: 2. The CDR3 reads CASRDRGDIQYF. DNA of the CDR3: TGTGCCAGCAGGGACAGGGGAGACATTCAGTACTTC.

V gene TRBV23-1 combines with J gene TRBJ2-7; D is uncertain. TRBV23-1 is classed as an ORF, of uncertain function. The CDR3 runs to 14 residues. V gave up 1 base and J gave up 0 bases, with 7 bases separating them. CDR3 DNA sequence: TGCGCCAGCAGTCAATTGCACAGCTCCTACGAGCAGTACTTC. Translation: CASSQLHSSYEQYF.

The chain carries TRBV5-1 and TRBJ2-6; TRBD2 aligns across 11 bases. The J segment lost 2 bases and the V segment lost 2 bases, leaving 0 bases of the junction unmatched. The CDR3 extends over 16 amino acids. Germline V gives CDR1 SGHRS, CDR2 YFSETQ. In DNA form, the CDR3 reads TGCGCCAGCAGCTTACTAGCGGGAGCTGGGGCCAACGTCCTGACTTTC. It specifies CASSLLAGAGANVLTF. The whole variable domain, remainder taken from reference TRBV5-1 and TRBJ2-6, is KAGVTQTPRYLIKTRGQQVTLSCSPISGHRSVSWYQQTPGQGLQFLFEYFSETQRNKGNFPGRFSGRQFSNSRSEMNVSTLELGDSALYLCASSLLAGAGANVLTFGAGSRLTVL.

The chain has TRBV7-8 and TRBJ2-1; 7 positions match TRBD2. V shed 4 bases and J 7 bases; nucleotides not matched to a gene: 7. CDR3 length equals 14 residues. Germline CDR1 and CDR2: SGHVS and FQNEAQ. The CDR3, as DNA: TGTGCCAGCAGCTGGACTAGTTTTGGAAATGAGCAGTTCTTC. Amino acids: CASSWTSFGNEQFF.

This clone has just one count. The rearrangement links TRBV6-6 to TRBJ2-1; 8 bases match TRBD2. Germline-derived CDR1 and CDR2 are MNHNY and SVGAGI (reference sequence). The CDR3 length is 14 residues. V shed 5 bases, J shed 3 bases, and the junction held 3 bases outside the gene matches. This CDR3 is CASSRGGFYNEQFF. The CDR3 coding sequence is TGTGCCAGCAGTCGGGGGGGCTTCTACAATGAGCAGTTCTTC.

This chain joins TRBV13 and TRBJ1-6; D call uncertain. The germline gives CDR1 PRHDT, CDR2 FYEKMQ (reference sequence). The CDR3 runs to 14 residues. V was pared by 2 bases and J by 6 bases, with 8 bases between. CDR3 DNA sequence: TGTGCCAGCAGCTTACGAGCGGGTAATTCACCCCTCCACTTT. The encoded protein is CASSLRAGNSPLHF.

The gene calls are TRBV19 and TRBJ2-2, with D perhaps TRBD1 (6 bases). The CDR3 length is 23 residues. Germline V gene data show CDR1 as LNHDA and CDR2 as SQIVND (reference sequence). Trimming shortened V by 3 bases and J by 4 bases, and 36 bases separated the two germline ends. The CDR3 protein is CASSMRKGRYCTGLLRGTGELFF. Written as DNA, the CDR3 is TGTGCCAGTAGTATGAGAAAGGGGCGCTACTGCACAGGGTTGTTACGTGGCACCGGGGAGCTGTTTTTT.

The CDR3 DNA sequence: TGTGCCAGCAGCTTTAAATGGGACCTCTCTGGAAACACCATATATTTT. Amino acid sequence: CASSFKWDLSGNTIYF. This chain links TRBV5-6 with TRBJ1-3; tentative D call: TRBD1 (5 bases). Germline V CDR1 and CDR2: SGHDT, YYEEEE. Deletions cut 2 bases from V and 0 bases from J, with 12 bases between. This CDR3 spans 16 amino acids.

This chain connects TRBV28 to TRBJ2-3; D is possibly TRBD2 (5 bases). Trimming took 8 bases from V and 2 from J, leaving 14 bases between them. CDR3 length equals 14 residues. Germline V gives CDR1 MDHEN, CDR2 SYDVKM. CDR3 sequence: CASSGIPDTDTQYF. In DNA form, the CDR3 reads TGTGCCAGCTCCGGGATCCCAGACACAGATACGCAGTATTTT. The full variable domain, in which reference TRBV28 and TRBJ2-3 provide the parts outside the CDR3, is DVKVTQSSRYLVKRTGEKVFLECVQDMDHENMFWYRQDPGLGLRLIYFSYDVKMKEKGDIPEGYSVSREKKERFSLILESASTNQTSMYLCASSGIPDTDTQYFGPGTRLTVL.

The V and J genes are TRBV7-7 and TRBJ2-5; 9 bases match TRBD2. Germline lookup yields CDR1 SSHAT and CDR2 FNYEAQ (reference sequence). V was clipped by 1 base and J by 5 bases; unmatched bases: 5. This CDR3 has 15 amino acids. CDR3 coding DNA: TGTGCCAGCAGCTTAGATGCGGGGGGGGATGAGACCCAGTACTTC. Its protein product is CASSLDAGGDETQYF.

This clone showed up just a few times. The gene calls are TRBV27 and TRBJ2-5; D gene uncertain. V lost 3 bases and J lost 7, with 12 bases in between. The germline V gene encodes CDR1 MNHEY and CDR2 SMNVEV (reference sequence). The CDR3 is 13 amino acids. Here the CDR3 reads CASSFGKDGTQYF. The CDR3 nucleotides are TGTGCCAGCAGTTTCGGCAAGGATGGGACCCAGTACTTC.

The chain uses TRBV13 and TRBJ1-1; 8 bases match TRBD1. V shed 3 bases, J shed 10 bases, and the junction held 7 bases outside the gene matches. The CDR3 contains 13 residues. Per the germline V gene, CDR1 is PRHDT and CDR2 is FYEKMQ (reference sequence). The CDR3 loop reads CASSFRHRGVAFF. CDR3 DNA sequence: TGTGCCAGCAGCTTCCGGCACAGGGGGGTAGCTTTCTTT.

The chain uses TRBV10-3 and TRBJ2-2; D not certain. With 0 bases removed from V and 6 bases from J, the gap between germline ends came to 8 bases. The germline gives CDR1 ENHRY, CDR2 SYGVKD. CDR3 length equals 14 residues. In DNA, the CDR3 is TGTGCCATCAGTGAGTCGGCCGGTTCCGGGGAGCTGTTTTTT. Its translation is CAISESAGSGELFF.

The CDR3 is CASSLAVAGAGNEQFF. CDR3 bases: TGTGCCAGCAGCTTAGCAGTGGCGGGAGCAGGTAATGAGCAGTTCTTC. V gene TRBV7-2 combines with J gene TRBJ2-1; 7 bases line up with TRBD2. Losses at the gene ends were 0 bases for V and 7 bases for J; bases not matched to a gene: 9. CDR3 length equals 16 residues. CDR1 and CDR2 from the germline V gene are SGHTA and FQGNSA.

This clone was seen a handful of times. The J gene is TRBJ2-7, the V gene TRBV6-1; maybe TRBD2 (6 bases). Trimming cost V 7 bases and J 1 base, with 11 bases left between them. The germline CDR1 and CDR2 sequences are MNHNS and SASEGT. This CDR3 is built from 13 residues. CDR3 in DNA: TGTGCCAGCAAGGCTAGCGAGTCCTACGAGCAGTACTTC. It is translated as CASKASESYEQYF.

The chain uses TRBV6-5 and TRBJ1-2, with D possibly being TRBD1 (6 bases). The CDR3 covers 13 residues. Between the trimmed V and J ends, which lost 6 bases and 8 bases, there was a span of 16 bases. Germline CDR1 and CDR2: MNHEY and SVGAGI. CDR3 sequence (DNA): TGTGCCAGCAGCATTCAGGGGTATGGAGGCTACACCTTC. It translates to CASSIQGYGGYTF.

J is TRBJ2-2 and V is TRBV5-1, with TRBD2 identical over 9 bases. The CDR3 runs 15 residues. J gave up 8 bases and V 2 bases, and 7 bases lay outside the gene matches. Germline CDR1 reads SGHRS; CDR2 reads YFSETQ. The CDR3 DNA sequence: TGCGCCAGCAGCTTATCCGGGACTAGCATAGGGGAGCTGTTTTTT. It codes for CASSLSGTSIGELFF.

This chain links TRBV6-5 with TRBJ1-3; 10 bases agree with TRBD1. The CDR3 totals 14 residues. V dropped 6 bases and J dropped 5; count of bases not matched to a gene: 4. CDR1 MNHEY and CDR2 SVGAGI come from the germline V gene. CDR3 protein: CASRPDRGRNTIYF. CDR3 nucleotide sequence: TGTGCCAGCAGACCTGACAGGGGGCGAAACACCATATATTTT.

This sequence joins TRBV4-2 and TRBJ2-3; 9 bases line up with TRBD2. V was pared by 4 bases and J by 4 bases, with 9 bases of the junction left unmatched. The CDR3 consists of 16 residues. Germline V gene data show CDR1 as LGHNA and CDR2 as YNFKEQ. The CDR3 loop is CASSPISGSFSDTQYF. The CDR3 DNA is TGTGCCAGCAGCCCAATTAGCGGGAGTTTCTCAGATACGCAGTATTTT.

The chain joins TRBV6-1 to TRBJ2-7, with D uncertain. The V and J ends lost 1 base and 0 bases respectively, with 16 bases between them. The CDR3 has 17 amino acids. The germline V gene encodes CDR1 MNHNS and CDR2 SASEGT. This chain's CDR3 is CASSEEIGSWSSYEQYF. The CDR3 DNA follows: TGTGCCAGCAGTGAAGAGATCGGAAGCTGGAGCTCCTACGAGCAGTACTTC.

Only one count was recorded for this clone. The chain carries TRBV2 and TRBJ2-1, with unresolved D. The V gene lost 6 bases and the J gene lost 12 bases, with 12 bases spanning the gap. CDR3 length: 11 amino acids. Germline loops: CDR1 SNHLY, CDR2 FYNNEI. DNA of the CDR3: TGTGCCAGCAGCCTTACAATGAGGCAGTTCTTC. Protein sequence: CASSLTMRQFF.